This T cell receptor beta chain was retrieved from a study of identical twins. Study-wide results and limits: Donors were not followed over many years; analysis was cross-sectional.

Comment on this clonotype: Its antigen is still unknown.

After removal of 3 bases from V and 1 base from J, the junction contained 6 bases not matched to a gene. This CDR3 has 16 residues. Addition of a universal primer site occurred through template switching, and cDNA carried unique molecular identifiers. TCRdb re-called the 5' RACE reads through MiXCR, storing one row per CDR3 protein. This sample yields fewer than 900,000 distinct CDR3 sequences, of which 21% are seen a single time; over 4% belongs to the top ten. These data are also associated with another study on T cells expressing NK-cell markers. That work adds: The leading position in the CD3+CD56-NKG2C+ fraction of a handful of donors also went to these clonotypes.

This sequence joins TRBV12-3 or TRBV12-4 and TRBJ2-7, with TRBD2 matching over 10 bases. What was sequenced was PBMCs. This TCR came from a woman aged 18-30 years in good health. The CDR3 sequence: CASSFSSGGRSYEQYF. CDR3 nucleotides: TGTGCCAGCAGTTTCTCTAGCGGGGGCCGATCCTACGAGCAGTACTTC.